A selection of T cell receptor beta chains follows, all from one sample in a study of cytotoxic CD8 clonotypes in ibrutinib-treated CLL. Method: immunoSEQ multiplex PCR; TCRdb's copy keeps in-frame clones and lacks some. The table has tens of thousands of clones, approximately 82% seen once. The sample here was PBMCs, taken after 24 months of ibrutinib treatment. Receptor source: a human donor with chronic lymphocytic leukemia. CDR3s leave out the opening cysteine and the closing phenylalanine or tryptophan. The order of the fields is clone size, V gene, J gene, CDR3 protein. Only some rows state a clone size, as once, few, many or a class for expanded clones.

-	TRBV28	TRBJ2-7	ASSLPTGPYEQY
-	TRBV19	TRBJ2-7	ASSVGLAGVYEQY
-	TRBV29-1	TRBJ2-3	SVVPGGDTQY
-	TRBV5-1	TRBJ2-1	ASSTGLTSSYNEQF
-	TRBV5-1	TRBJ2-7	ASSLQGARDEQY
few	TRBV11-2	TRBJ1-1	ASSLNQKAF
once	TRBV6-1	TRBJ1-5	ASSGTLDRGRFQPQH
-	TRBV9	TRBJ2-3	ASSEGSTDTQY
few	TRBV7-9	TRBJ2-1	ASSAGTSGPSF
-	TRBV7-2	TRBJ2-3	ASSSGTHRGTDTQY
-	TRBV4-2	TRBJ2-5	ASSLRSQETQY
-	TRBV28	TRBJ2-2	ASTSGRAGFYTGELF
-	TRBV5-6	TRBJ1-5	ASSATQGIGNQPQH
-	TRBV21-1	TRBJ2-7	ASSVTGVYEQY
-	TRBV19	TRBJ1-2	ASTPAGYGYT
few	TRBV19	TRBJ2-2	ASSINTGELF
-	TRBV28	TRBJ2-2	ASRLAGVRTGELF
few	TRBV30	TRBJ1-5	AWSSGVGQPQH
-	TRBV21-1	TRBJ1-1	ARGQENTEAF
-	TRBV9	TRBJ2-3	ASSVVAGGGFGTQY
-	TRBV5-1	TRBJ1-1	ASSLGGIRTEAF
few	TRBV11-2	TRBJ1-3	ASSLVSANSGNTIY
-	TRBV7-2	TRBJ1-1	ASSYSSALGAF
-	TRBV7-9	TRBJ1-1	ASSRSEGARGIAF
-	TRBV11-2	TRBJ1-4	ASSLGSGGGEKLF
-	TRBV5-8	TRBJ2-5	ASSLVETQY
few	TRBV4-1	TRBJ2-1	ASSQDLAGGEQF
-	TRBV29-1	TRBJ2-5	SLYGVRETQY
-	TRBV9	TRBJ2-7	ASSVAMTGYEQY
-	TRBV27	TRBJ1-1	ATSRSRNTEAF
-	TRBV4-2	TRBJ2-1	ASSWQNYNEQF
-	TRBV6-5	TRBJ2-3	ASSPGKYTDTQY
-	TRBV19	TRBJ2-1	ASSAGQGREQF
few	TRBV4-1	TRBJ2-7	ASSQIPTYEQY
-	TRBV19	TRBJ2-7	ASSPSGAISYEQY
-	TRBV27	TRBJ2-7	ASSQGGLSYEQY
once	TRBV15	TRBJ2-2	ATSRTPGELF
-	TRBV10-2	TRBJ2-7	ASSRTGDSYEQY
-	TRBV5-1	TRBJ2-1	ASSLSGLAGGYNEQF
-	TRBV7-6	TRBJ2-7	ASSLVLGYEQY
-	TRBV18	TRBJ2-7	ASSPNRDEQY
once	TRBV4-1	TRBJ2-1	ASSQAPRAFGPNEQF
-	TRBV7-6	TRBJ2-2	ASSPNSDGGGELF
-	TRBV5-4	TRBJ2-3	ASSPWASRTQY
-	TRBV27	TRBJ2-3	ASSLWLAGGPLGTQY
-	TRBV29-1	TRBJ2-1	SVPHFWGSSYNEQF